One sample yielded the 22 T cell receptor beta chains listed below, sequenced in a study of T cell responses to AZD1222 COVID-19 vaccine. Assay used: immunoSEQ multiplex PCR; TCRdb lists only in-frame clones, some missing. The sample has more than 85,000 clones, approximately 90% seen once. Sample: peripheral blood, taken on day 0 of AZD1222 vaccination. The origin of the receptors is an adult in good health.

This rearrangement joins TRBV4-3 to TRBJ1-5; 9 bases align to TRBD1. This CDR3 is built from 14 residues. V trimming: 4 bases; J trimming: 7 bases; junction bases outside the gene matches: 5. Germline-derived CDR1 and CDR2 are LGHNA and YSLEER. This CDR3 is CASSLDRGGQPQHF. The CDR3 nucleotides read TGCGCCAGCAGCCTAGACAGGGGGGGACAGCCCCAGCATTTT.

The genes are TRBV5-1 and TRBJ2-1; 12 bases line up with TRBD2. V gave up 3 bases and J gave up 6 bases; unmatched junction bases: 7. The germline gives CDR1 SGHRS, CDR2 YFSETQ. CDR3 length: 16 residues. The CDR3, as DNA: TGCGCCAGCAGCTCCCTGACTAGCGGGAGCAGCAATGAGCAGTTCTTC. This gives the protein CASSSLTSGSSNEQFF.

The rearrangement uses TRBV28 and TRBJ1-1; 11 bases fit TRBD1. The CDR3 is 17 amino acids. Per the germline V gene, CDR1 is MDHEN and CDR2 is SYDVKM. V was pared by 6 bases and J by 8 bases, with 17 bases of the junction left unmatched. The DNA for the CDR3 is TGTGCCAGCAGCTCACCGACACTCCGGGACAGGGGGTTAGAAGCTTTCTTT. Amino acid sequence: CASSSPTLRDRGLEAFF. The variable domain in full, with the rest retrieved from reference TRBV28 and TRBJ1-1, is DVKVTQSSRYLVKRTGEKVFLECVQDMDHENMFWYRQDPGLGLRLIYFSYDVKMKEKGDIPEGYSVSREKKERFSLILESASTNQTSMYLCASSSPTLRDRGLEAFFGQGTRLTVV.

In DNA form, the CDR3 reads TGCGCCAGCAGCTTGGTTGTTACCGGCACAGATACGCAGTATTTT. It is translated as CASSLVVTGTDTQYF. The V and J genes are TRBV5-1 and TRBJ2-3; no clear D gene. CDR1 is SGHRS and CDR2 is YFSETQ in the germline V gene. The germline V and J ends were trimmed by 0 bases and 1 base, with 9 bases remaining between them. CDR3 length: 15 residues.

The table lists this clone with a count of one. The CDR3: CAWSSGQGDYGYTF. The CDR3 DNA reads as TGTGCCTGGAGTTCTGGACAGGGCGACTATGGCTACACCTTC. This chain connects TRBV30 to TRBJ1-2, with 8 bases lining up with TRBD1. Germline-derived CDR1 and CDR2 are GTSNPN and SVGIG (reference sequence). V gave up 2 bases and J gave up 3 bases; unmatched junction bases: 5. This CDR3 region has 14 residues.

The chain combines TRBV7-3 with TRBJ2-7; 9 nucleotides match TRBD1. Germline V CDR1 and CDR2: SGHTA, FQGTGA. Losses at the gene ends were 2 bases for V and 6 bases for J; bases not matched to a gene: 5. The CDR3 length is 14 residues. In nucleotides, the CDR3 is TGTGCCAGCAGCTTAGACAGGGGGATCGGCGAGCAGTACTTC. Its protein product is CASSLDRGIGEQYF.

V and J are TRBV28 and TRBJ2-1; D is uncertain. The CDR3 has 15 amino acids. Germline-derived CDR1 and CDR2 are MDHEN and SYDVKM. V lost 2 bases, J lost 1 base, and 9 bases lay in between. As DNA, the CDR3 is TGTGCCAGCAGTTTACCCAGAGCGTCCTACAATGAGCAGTTCTTC. It yields the protein CASSLPRASYNEQFF.

The chain recombines TRBV28 with TRBJ2-7; D is perhaps TRBD1 or TRBD2 (5 bases each). The germline V and J ends were trimmed by 4 bases and 5 bases, with 12 bases remaining between them. The length of the CDR3 is 13 residues. Looked up from germline, CDR1 is MDHEN and CDR2 is SYDVKM. CDR3 protein: CASSWDPRNEQYF. CDR3 DNA: TGTGCCAGCAGTTGGGACCCGCGGAACGAGCAGTACTTC.

The rearrangement uses TRBV6-5 and TRBJ1-2, with 8 nucleotides matching TRBD1. V shed 4 bases, J shed 8 bases, and the junction held 9 bases outside the gene matches. The CDR3 has 14 amino acids. Germline assignment: CDR1 MNHEY and CDR2 SVGAGI. The CDR3 reads CASSWAGGEKGYTF. In DNA, the CDR3 is TGTGCCAGCAGTTGGGCAGGGGGCGAGAAAGGCTACACCTTC.

The chain carries TRBV2 and TRBJ2-4, with TRBD1 matching over 9 bases. The V segment lost 8 bases and the J segment 7 bases; nucleotides outside the gene matches: 12. This CDR3 contains 15 residues. Germline CDR1 and CDR2: SNHLY and FYNNEI. The CDR3 bases are TGTGCCAGCGGGGGACAGGGCCTGTCAGAGAACATTCAGTACTTC. The encoded protein is CASGGQGLSENIQYF.

This clone was seen a handful of times. The chain has TRBV28 and TRBJ1-2; 10 bases match TRBD1. Trimming took 5 bases from V and 0 from J; bases not matched to a gene: 6. The germline V gene has CDR1 MDHEN and CDR2 SYDVKM. This CDR3 has 16 amino acids. Here the CDR3 reads CASSPAGTGANYGYTF. CDR3 bases: TGTGCCAGCAGTCCCGCCGGGACAGGGGCTAACTATGGCTACACCTTC.

This chain uses TRBV25-1 with TRBJ1-5; no definite D call. The CDR3 covers 13 residues. CDR1 is MGHDK and CDR2 is SYGVNS in the germline V gene. The V and J ends lost 6 bases and 7 bases respectively, with 13 bases between them. Here the CDR3 DNA reads TGTGCCAGCAGCTCCGGAAAAGGACAGCCCCAGCATTTT. This sequence encodes CASSSGKGQPQHF.

V and J are TRBV5-5 and TRBJ2-1, with a possible D match to TRBD2 (5 bases). The length of the CDR3 is 18 residues. Germline values: CDR1 SGHKS, CDR2 YYEKEE (reference sequence). V lost 0 bases and J lost 4, with 20 bases in between. The CDR3 sequence is CASSLALFGGLTYNEQFF. For the CDR3, the DNA is TGTGCCAGCAGCTTGGCCTTATTTGGCGGACTGACATACAATGAGCAGTTCTTC.

This clone was counted only a few times. The V and J genes are TRBV5-6 and TRBJ2-7; D not certain. This CDR3 has 15 amino acids. With 2 bases removed from V and 2 bases from J, the gap between germline ends came to 14 bases. CDR1 is SGHDT and CDR2 is YYEEEE in the germline V gene. The CDR3 is CASSFPGPTTYEQYF. As DNA, the CDR3 is TGTGCCAGCAGCTTCCCCGGGCCTACTACCTACGAGCAGTACTTC.

This clone was recorded once. The chain couples TRBV6-2 or TRBV6-3 to TRBJ1-1; D is possibly TRBD1 (5 bases). V shed 5 bases and J shed 1 base, with 17 bases lying between them. CDR1 MNHEY and CDR2 SVGEGT come from the germline V gene. The CDR3 is made up of 16 amino acids. The chain's CDR3 is CASSPQKGKENTEAFF. CDR3 sequence (DNA): TGTGCCAGCAGTCCACAAAAGGGGAAGGAGAACACTGAAGCTTTCTTT.

The CDR3 region is CASSNPGVSNEKLFF. As DNA, the CDR3 is TGTGCCAGCAGTAACCCGGGGGTATCTAATGAAAAACTGTTTTTT. The chain is built from TRBV6-5 and TRBJ1-4; D is possibly TRBD1 (5 bases). This CDR3 is built from 15 residues. The V gene's germline CDR1 is MNHEY and CDR2 SVGAGI. Trimming removed 5 bases from V and 3 bases from J, with 13 bases in between.

The rearrangement uses TRBV30 and TRBJ2-7; 7 bases are shared with TRBD2. V lost 0 bases, J lost 5 bases, and 13 bases stayed unmatched. The germline V gene encodes CDR1 GTSNPN and CDR2 SVGIG (reference sequence). The CDR3 is made up of 16 amino acids. For the CDR3, the DNA is TGTGCCTGGAGTGTACGTAGGAGCGGGGACCCCCACGAGCAGTACTTC. This sequence encodes CAWSVRRSGDPHEQYF.

This clone was seen just once. This chain uses TRBV5-6 with TRBJ1-2; 7 nucleotides match TRBD1. Germline trimming cut 4 bases from V and 7 bases from J; bases unmatched to any gene: 22. In germline, CDR1 is SGHDT, CDR2 YYEEEE. The CDR3 covers 18 residues. CDR3 nucleotides: TGTGCCAGCAGCCCATATTACGAACCCACGACAGGGCACTCTGGCTACACCTTC. This sequence encodes CASSPYYEPTTGHSGYTF.

This clone was counted between two and nine times. The chain uses TRBV30 and TRBJ1-2, with unresolved D. V was trimmed by 2 bases and J by 4 bases, leaving 17 bases between them. This CDR3 comprises 15 residues. The germline V gene encodes CDR1 GTSNPN and CDR2 SVGIG (reference sequence). The CDR3: CAWSRGRTGFYGYTF. The DNA for the CDR3 is TGTGCCTGGAGTCGAGGGCGTACGGGCTTCTATGGCTACACCTTC.

The chain uses TRBV30 and TRBJ1-4; no reliable D call. CDR1 GTSNPN and CDR2 SVGIG come from the germline V gene (reference sequence). This CDR3 contains 12 residues. V lost 3 bases and J 2 bases, leaving 4 bases between the germline ends. The CDR3 coding sequence is TGTGCCTGGAGAGGTACTAATGAAAAACTGTTTTTT. This gives the protein CAWRGTNEKLFF.

V is TRBV5-1 and J is TRBJ2-2; TRBD1 is a possible D gene (5 bases). The CDR3 contains 15 residues. V gave up 4 bases and J gave up 1 base, with 11 bases separating them. The germline V gene has CDR1 SGHRS and CDR2 YFSETQ. The CDR3: CASSPHGQNTGELFF. In nucleotides, the CDR3 is TGCGCCAGCAGCCCACATGGACAGAACACCGGGGAGCTGTTTTTT.

V and J are TRBV19 and TRBJ2-7; D may be TRBD1 (5 bases). The CDR3 sequence is 15 residues long. Trimming removed 1 base at V and 4 bases at J, with 14 bases between. Germline V gene lookup returns CDR1 LNHDA and CDR2 SQIVND (reference sequence). CDR3: CASSIGAGSLYEQYF. The CDR3 DNA reads TGTGCCAGTAGTATAGGAGCAGGGTCTCTGTACGAGCAGTACTTC.